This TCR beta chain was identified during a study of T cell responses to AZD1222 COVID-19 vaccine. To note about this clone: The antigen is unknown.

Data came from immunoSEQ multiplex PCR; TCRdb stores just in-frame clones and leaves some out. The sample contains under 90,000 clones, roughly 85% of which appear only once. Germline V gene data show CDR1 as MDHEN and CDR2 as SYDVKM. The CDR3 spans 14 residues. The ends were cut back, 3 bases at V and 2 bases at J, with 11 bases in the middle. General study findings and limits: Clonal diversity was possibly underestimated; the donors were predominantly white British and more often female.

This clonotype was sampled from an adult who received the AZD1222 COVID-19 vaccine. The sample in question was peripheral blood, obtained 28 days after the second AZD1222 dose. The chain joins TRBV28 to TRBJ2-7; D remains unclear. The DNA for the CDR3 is TGTGCCAGCAGTTTCCCCTTAGACCCCTACGAGCAGTACTTC. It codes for CASSFPLDPYEQYF.